The 32 T cell receptor beta chains presented below share a single source sample, sequenced in a study of PD-1 blockade in classical Hodgkin lymphoma (dated by TCRdb to the early 2020s). The library was built by means of the immunoSEQ multiplex PCR assay. The immuneACCESS repertoire file appears here via TCRdb, limited to in-frame rearrangements. These files lack a portion of the clones; in checked studies, under half of the deficit traces to unresolved V genes, and the cause of the others is not known. For this sample the table gives 10,000 to 15,000 clones, of which roughly 90% were detected only once. The top ten constitute more than 0.4% of the sample. Explained via the paper, the time point label denotes: cycle 1 day 1 (C1D1), immediately before nivolumab initiation. Relapse after autologous stem cell transplantation had occurred in all trial patients, and cohorts A, B and C were distinguished by prior brentuximab vedotin exposure. CD4+ T cells were purified from thawed PBMCs by magnetic negative selection with a Miltenyi CD4+ T cell isolation kit.

The sample here was CD4+ T cells from blood, taken at baseline. These receptors originate from a human donor with classical Hodgkin lymphoma.

The gene calls are TRBV5-4 and TRBJ1-4; the match to TRBD1 covers 8 bases. Germline lookup yields CDR1 SGHNT and CDR2 YYREEE (reference sequence). V gave up 4 bases and J gave up 5 bases; unmatched junction bases: 4. The CDR3 spans 14 residues. The CDR3 DNA is TGTGCCAGCAGCATCCGGGACAGGAATGAAAAACTGTTTTTT. This codes for CASSIRDRNEKLFF.

This chain joins TRBV7-2 and TRBJ2-1; 12 bases match TRBD2. CDR3 size: 16 residues. Trimming took 5 bases from V and 6 from J; bases not matched to a gene: 8. Germline values: CDR1 SGHTA, CDR2 FQGNSA. CDR3 in amino acids: CASSIAGTSGFNEQFF. As DNA, the CDR3 is TGTGCCAGCAGCATCGCCGGGACTAGCGGGTTCAATGAGCAGTTCTTC.

The V gene is TRBV2, the J gene TRBJ2-7; no clear D gene. The germline V and J ends were trimmed by 3 bases and 7 bases, with 10 bases remaining between them. The CDR3 runs 12 residues. Looked up from germline, CDR1 is SNHLY and CDR2 is FYNNEI. CDR3 DNA: TGTGCCAGCAGTGAGGTAGGATGGGAGCAGTACTTC. Protein product: CASSEVGWEQYF.

The genes are TRBV28 and TRBJ2-4; 8 bases are a match to TRBD1. The CDR3 totals 12 residues. V dropped 3 bases and J dropped 16; count of bases not matched to a gene: 8. Germline V gene data show CDR1 as MDHEN and CDR2 as SYDVKM. The CDR3: CASSFSTGGSYF. The CDR3 DNA reads as TGTGCCAGCAGTTTTTCCACAGGGGGTTCCTACTTC.

The chain uses TRBV27 and TRBJ2-2; no clear D. The V end was cut by 5 bases, the J end by 6 bases, with 13 bases between. The CDR3 totals 14 residues. Germline V gene data show CDR1 as MNHEY and CDR2 as SMNVEV (reference sequence). The chain's CDR3 is CASSPHTAPGELFF. DNA of the CDR3: TGTGCCAGCAGTCCCCATACAGCGCCCGGGGAGCTGTTTTTT.

The count of this clone is one. The chain carries TRBV19 and TRBJ2-7; TRBD2 matches at 10 bases. CDR1 and CDR2 (germline): LNHDA, SQIVND (reference sequence). V lost 6 bases, J lost 5 bases, and 7 bases stayed unmatched. This CDR3 region has 14 residues. Written as DNA, the CDR3 is TGTGCCAGTAGCCTAGCGGGGGAAGGCCACGAGCAGTACTTC. Translating gives CASSLAGEGHEQYF.

This CDR3 is CASSYETGDWAETQYF. In nucleotides, the CDR3 is TGTGCCAGCAGTTACGAGACAGGGGACTGGGCCGAGACCCAGTACTTC. The chain joins TRBV6-6 to TRBJ2-5; 8 bases match TRBD1. The CDR3 has 16 amino acids. Germline CDR1 MNHNY, CDR2 SVGAGI (reference sequence). V lost 2 bases to trimming and J lost 5 bases; unmatched junction nucleotides: 10.

The chain has TRBV19 and TRBJ2-2; 11 bases are shared with TRBD2. CDR3 size: 16 residues. V was pared by 4 bases and J by 5 bases, with 6 bases of the junction left unmatched. From germline, CDR1 is LNHDA and CDR2 SQIVND (reference sequence). CDR3 bases: TGTGCCAGTAGTAGTAGGGCTAGCGGGAGGACCGGGGAGCTGTTTTTT. It specifies CASSSRASGRTGELFF.

This sequence joins TRBV9 and TRBJ2-2, with TRBD1 matching 9 bases. The germline V gene has CDR1 SGDLS and CDR2 YYNGEE. The CDR3 spans 16 residues. V shed 3 bases and J 7 bases; nucleotides not matched to a gene: 10. CDR3 loop: CASSDTGGLVGGELFF. CDR3 DNA: TGTGCCAGCAGCGACACAGGGGGCCTCGTTGGCGGGGAGCTGTTTTTT. The whole variable domain, filled in from reference TRBV9 and TRBJ2-2, reads DSGVTQTPKHLITATGQRVTLRCSPRSGDLSVYWYQQSLDQGLQFLIQYYNGEERAKGNILERFSAQQFPDLHSELNLSSLELGDSALYFCASSDTGGLVGGELFFGEGSRLTVL.

J is TRBJ2-2 and V is TRBV28, with D perhaps assigned TRBD1 or TRBD2 (5 bases each). The CDR3 loop spans 17 amino acids. V was trimmed by 3 bases and J by 1 base, leaving 15 bases between them. CDR1 and CDR2 from the germline V gene are MDHEN and SYDVKM. CDR3 residues: CASSFVGWGLNTGELFF. The CDR3 DNA sequence: TGTGCCAGCAGTTTTGTAGGGTGGGGGTTGAACACCGGGGAGCTGTTTTTT.

The gene calls are TRBV6-1 and TRBJ2-7; possibly TRBD1 for D (5 bases). Germline-derived CDR1 and CDR2 are MNHNS and SASEGT. The V end was cut by 7 bases, the J end by 1 base, with 14 bases between. CDR3 size: 14 residues. This chain's CDR3 is CASTAGWGSYEQYF. The CDR3 DNA reads as TGTGCCAGCACCGCAGGGTGGGGATCCTACGAGCAGTACTTC.

The rearrangement links TRBV5-1 to TRBJ2-2; 8 nucleotides align to TRBD2. Looked up from germline, CDR1 is SGHRS and CDR2 is YFSETQ. The CDR3 length is 15 residues. Trimming took 5 bases from V and 2 from J; bases not matched to a gene: 5. CDR3 nucleotide sequence: TGCGCCAGCAGTCCCGCGGGAGGAAACACCGGGGAGCTGTTTTTT. Translated, it gives CASSPAGGNTGELFF.

The chain employs TRBV5-1 and TRBJ1-3; TRBD1 agrees at 8 bases. V dropped 4 bases and J dropped 4; count of bases not matched to a gene: 19. The CDR3 covers 19 residues. Germline loops: CDR1 SGHRS, CDR2 YFSETQ. The CDR3 region is CASSPTKVQGVKAGNTIYF. The CDR3 nucleotides read TGCGCCAGCAGCCCCACAAAAGTACAGGGGGTGAAGGCCGGAAACACCATATATTTT.

This clone came up once. V usage is TRBV6-4 and J usage is TRBJ1-1; D gene unclear. Trimming took 10 bases from V and 0 from J, leaving 15 bases between them. This CDR3 region has 14 residues. Germline V gene sequence: CDR1 MRHNA, CDR2 SNTAGT. The CDR3 DNA reads as TGTGCCACAAAGGATCATTCCATGAACACTGAAGCTTTCTTT. Translated, it gives CATKDHSMNTEAFF.

This clone was counted once. The rearrangement joins TRBV4-1 to TRBJ2-7, with 9 nucleotides matching TRBD2. With 0 bases clipped from V and 2 bases from J, the junction kept 2 bases outside the gene matches. The CDR3 is 15 amino acids. CDR1 MGHRA and CDR2 YSYEKL come from the germline V gene. The CDR3 region has the DNA TGCGCCAGCAGCCAAGATGTAGCGGGAGCCTACGAGCAGTACTTC. Amino acids: CASSQDVAGAYEQYF.

The chain joins TRBV7-2 to TRBJ1-5, with a weak D call TRBD1 (6 bases). The CDR3 has 13 amino acids. The V gene lost 2 bases and the J gene lost 7 bases, with 9 bases spanning the gap. Germline V gene sequence: CDR1 SGHTA, CDR2 FQGNSA. The CDR3 region is CASSLRQGQPQHF. CDR3 coding DNA: TGTGCCAGCAGCTTAAGGCAGGGGCAGCCCCAGCATTTT. The full variable domain, with the rest looked up from reference TRBV7-2 and TRBJ1-5, is GAGVSQSPSNKVTEKGKDVELRCDPISGHTALYWYRQSLGQGLEFLIYFQGNSAPDKSGLPSDRFSAERTGGSVSTLTIQRTQQEDSAVYLCASSLRQGQPQHFGDGTRLSIL.

The chain recombines TRBV9 with TRBJ2-3; D ambiguous. V was clipped by 0 bases and J by 1 base, with 3 bases between them. The germline V gene has CDR1 SGDLS and CDR2 YYNGEE. The CDR3 covers 13 residues. The CDR3 DNA is TGTGCCAGCAGCGTAGAGGGCACAGATACGCAGTATTTT. Amino acids: CASSVEGTDTQYF. The full variable domain, with the rest looked up from reference TRBV9 and TRBJ2-3, is DSGVTQTPKHLITATGQRVTLRCSPRSGDLSVYWYQQSLDQGLQFLIQYYNGEERAKGNILERFSAQQFPDLHSELNLSSLELGDSALYFCASSVEGTDTQYFGPGTRLTVL.

The chain couples TRBV7-9 to TRBJ1-5, with D unresolved. V was trimmed by 4 bases and J by 0 bases, leaving 10 bases between them. This CDR3 is built from 15 residues. Germline loops: CDR1 SEHNR, CDR2 FQNEAQ (reference sequence). As DNA, the CDR3 is TGTGCCAGCAGCTCCCAAACCGATAGCAATCAGCCCCAGCATTTT. This encodes CASSSQTDSNQPQHF.

V and J are TRBV5-1 and TRBJ2-1; D might be TRBD1 or TRBD2, each matching 5 bases. Germline V gives CDR1 SGHRS, CDR2 YFSETQ. Trimming removed 1 base from V and 4 bases from J, with 12 bases in between. This CDR3 has 15 residues. The CDR3 spells CASSLPTWGYNEQFF. CDR3 coding DNA: TGCGCCAGCAGCTTGCCCACCTGGGGGTACAATGAGCAGTTCTTC.

This chain joins TRBV28 and TRBJ1-2; 8 bases are a match to TRBD1. Germline trimming cut 4 bases from V and 0 bases from J; bases unmatched to any gene: 4. This CDR3 has 15 amino acids. The germline CDR1 and CDR2 sequences are MDHEN and SYDVKM. The CDR3 sequence is CASSSWTGPNYGYTF. Written as DNA, the CDR3 is TGTGCCAGCAGTTCCTGGACAGGGCCTAACTATGGCTACACCTTC.

The rearrangement links TRBV19 to TRBJ1-4; 9 bases are shared with TRBD1. Germline values: CDR1 LNHDA, CDR2 SQIVND (reference sequence). The CDR3 totals 16 residues. Unmatched junction bases numbered 5, after V lost 1 base and J lost 5 bases. CDR3 in DNA: TGTGCCAGTAGTATAGGAGGGACAGGGAGGAATGAAAAACTGTTTTTT. This sequence encodes CASSIGGTGRNEKLFF.

The gene calls are TRBV28 and TRBJ2-7; 9 bases map to TRBD2. CDR1 is MDHEN and CDR2 is SYDVKM in the germline V gene. V gave up 8 bases and J gave up 7 bases; unmatched junction bases: 9. This CDR3 region has 13 residues. CDR3 in DNA: TGTGCCAGCGCAAGGACTAGCGCCCGGGAGCAGTACTTC. Translating it yields CASARTSAREQYF.

This CDR3 reads CASSIRLLAGRTDTQYF. In nucleotides, the CDR3 is TGTGCCAGTAGTATCCGGTTACTAGCGGGTCGCACAGATACGCAGTATTTT. The chain has TRBV19 and TRBJ2-3; the match to TRBD2 covers 9 bases. CDR3 length equals 17 residues. CDR1 is LNHDA and CDR2 is SQIVND in the germline V gene (reference sequence). Trimming removed 3 bases from V and 1 base from J; junction bases left unmatched: 8.

In DNA form, the CDR3 reads TGTGCCAGCAGCGGCGGACTAGCGGGGGGTTCAGAGACCCAGTACTTC. It codes for CASSGGLAGGSETQYF. The chain recombines TRBV9 with TRBJ2-5, with TRBD2 matching over 14 bases. Germline V lookup: CDR1 SGDLS, CDR2 YYNGEE. The trim removed 3 bases at V and 4 bases at J, leaving 5 bases unmatched. The CDR3 runs 16 residues. Full variable domain (missing parts from reference TRBV9 and TRBJ2-5): DSGVTQTPKHLITATGQRVTLRCSPRSGDLSVYWYQQSLDQGLQFLIQYYNGEERAKGNILERFSAQQFPDLHSELNLSSLELGDSALYFCASSGGLAGGSETQYFGPGTRLLVL.

This rearrangement joins TRBV5-1 to TRBJ2-3; 10 bases align to TRBD2. From germline, CDR1 is SGHRS and CDR2 YFSETQ. J was trimmed by 6 bases and V by 8 bases; bases with no gene match: 6. This CDR3 is built from 13 residues. As DNA, the CDR3 is TGCGCCAGTACACTAGCGGGGAGGGATACGCAGTATTTT. It codes for CASTLAGRDTQYF.

The chain couples TRBV2 to TRBJ2-5; the D gene could be TRBD1 or TRBD2 (6 bases each). Trimming pared 9 bases from V and 2 bases from J, leaving 7 bases between. The CDR3 consists of 11 residues. The germline V gene encodes CDR1 SNHLY and CDR2 FYNNEI. The CDR3 protein is CARGGQETQYF. The DNA of the CDR3 is TGTGCCAGAGGGGGGCAAGAGACCCAGTACTTC.

The chain joins TRBV10-3 to TRBJ2-6; perhaps TRBD2 as D (6 bases). V was pared by 3 bases and J by 2 bases, with 14 bases between. This CDR3 has 17 residues. Germline V gene sequence: CDR1 ENHRY, CDR2 SYGVKD. The CDR3 sequence: CAISDQEGKPGANVLTF. The CDR3 DNA reads TGTGCCATCAGTGACCAGGAGGGGAAGCCTGGGGCCAACGTCCTGACTTTC.

The chain couples TRBV15 to TRBJ1-3; maybe TRBD1 (5 bases). Trimming left V 6 bases short and J 0 bases short, with 12 bases between. The CDR3 spans 15 residues. The germline V gene encodes CDR1 LNHNV and CDR2 YYDKDF (reference sequence). The CDR3: CATSAGSGSGNTIYF. The CDR3 DNA reads TGTGCCACCAGTGCAGGGAGCGGCTCTGGAAACACCATATATTTT.

Only a few counts were recorded for this clone. The rearrangement joins TRBV30 to TRBJ1-5, with 8 bases fitting TRBD1. V trimming: 1 base; J trimming: 7 bases; junction bases outside the gene matches: 12. The germline V gene encodes CDR1 GTSNPN and CDR2 SVGIG (reference sequence). The CDR3 contains 16 residues. CDR3 in amino acids: CAWSEAGDRGRQPQHF. The CDR3 DNA is TGTGCCTGGAGTGAGGCCGGAGACAGGGGACGCCAGCCCCAGCATTTT.

The sample holds a few counts of this clone. The chain uses TRBV6-1 and TRBJ2-3, with D possibly being TRBD1 or TRBD2 (5 bases each). Trimming removed 2 bases at V and 0 bases at J, with 12 bases between. CDR3 size: 16 residues. CDR1 is MNHNS, CDR2 SASEGT, per germline. As DNA, the CDR3 is TGTGCCAGCAGTGAACCGCAGGGAGCAAGCACAGATACGCAGTATTTT. It encodes CASSEPQGASTDTQYF.

This rearrangement joins TRBV27 to TRBJ2-7, with D hard to call. The CDR3 sequence is 10 residues long. V shed 7 bases and J shed 6 bases, with 7 bases lying between them. Per the germline V gene, CDR1 is MNHEY and CDR2 is SMNVEV (reference sequence). This CDR3 is CASILSEQYF. CDR3 DNA sequence: TGTGCCAGCATCCTCTCCGAGCAGTACTTC.

The rearrangement uses TRBV11-3 and TRBJ2-1; 11 positions match TRBD2. Germline loops: CDR1 SGHNT, CDR2 YENEEA. V shed 5 bases and J 9 bases; nucleotides not matched to a gene: 9. This CDR3 spans 15 amino acids. The CDR3 here is CASSATSGSGSEQFF. DNA of the CDR3: TGTGCCAGCAGCGCCACTAGCGGGAGCGGGAGTGAGCAGTTCTTC.